A single sample is the source of the 10 T cell receptor beta chains below, sequenced in a study of patients and donors after allogeneic stem cell transplantation. TCRdb analysed the RT-PCR reads with MiXCR anew, one entry per CDR3 protein. This table holds roughly 26,000 distinct CDR3 sequences, around 7.9% found once. Sequencing used blood, either unsorted or a sorted T cell fraction (not recorded which). All receptors come from a human donor who was either an allogeneic HSCT recipient or a stem cell or donor lymphocyte infusion donor (not recorded which). It is not recorded whose cells these are; they may come from a transplant donor.

This clonotype has ten or more counts. This sequence joins TRBV28 and TRBJ1-3; D is ambiguous. The germline V gene has CDR1 MDHEN and CDR2 SYDVKM. V gave up 4 bases and J gave up 0 bases, with 10 bases separating them. The CDR3 spans 15 residues. The CDR3 is CASSSPPVSGNTIYF. DNA for the CDR3: TGTGCCAGCAGTTCCCCGCCGGTCTCTGGAAACACCATATATTTT.

This clonotype was seen ten or more times. The rearrangement uses TRBV20-1 and TRBJ2-1; tentatively, D is TRBD1 (6 bases). The CDR3 contains 13 residues. CDR1 is DFQATT and CDR2 is SNEGSKA in the germline V gene (reference sequence). V gave up 4 bases and J gave up 4 bases, with 11 bases separating them. CDR3 sequence: CSATQQGYNEQFF. DNA for the CDR3: TGCAGTGCTACCCAACAGGGTTACAATGAGCAGTTCTTC.

This clonotype was found many times. This chain connects TRBV7-8 to TRBJ1-5; D unresolved. The CDR3 runs 16 residues. Germline CDR1 reads SGHVS; CDR2 reads FQNEAQ. Trimming stripped 0 bases from V and 10 bases from J, with 19 bases between. The CDR3: CASSLASGISGSPQHF. The CDR3 DNA is TGTGCCAGCAGCTTAGCCTCCGGGATTTCAGGTTCTCCCCAGCATTTT.

This clonotype was seen at least ten times. The J gene is TRBJ1-1, the V gene TRBV5-4, with 7 bases lining up with TRBD1. The V segment lost 5 bases and the J segment 3 bases; nucleotides outside the gene matches: 7. The CDR3 totals 14 residues. Germline CDR1 reads SGHNT; CDR2 reads YYREEE (reference sequence). CDR3 amino acids: CASRNRGGDTEAFF. In DNA, the CDR3 is TGTGCCAGCAGAAACAGGGGAGGGGACACTGAAGCTTTCTTT.

The chain has TRBV9 and TRBJ2-7; 7 nucleotides match TRBD1. The germline V gene encodes CDR1 SGDLS and CDR2 YYNGEE. CDR3 length: 15 residues. J lost 5 bases, V lost 0 bases, and 8 bases had no gene match. The CDR3 is CASSVEGAPFNEQYF. CDR3 bases: TGTGCCAGCAGCGTAGAGGGGGCCCCCTTTAACGAGCAGTACTTC.

This clonotype has ten or more counts. The rearrangement uses TRBV20-1 and TRBJ2-7; 7 bases fit TRBD1. Germline V lookup: CDR1 DFQATT, CDR2 SNEGSKA (reference sequence). After removal of 0 bases from V and 3 bases from J, the junction contained 8 bases not matched to a gene. The CDR3 covers 15 residues. The CDR3 sequence is CSARDRGQAGYEQYF. In DNA form, the CDR3 reads TGCAGTGCTAGAGATCGTGGACAGGCGGGCTACGAGCAGTACTTC.

This clonotype showed up many times. The chain combines TRBV5-1 with TRBJ1-2; possible D gene TRBD1, 5 bases. V was clipped by 0 bases and J by 2 bases, with 23 bases between them. Germline-derived CDR1 and CDR2 are SGHRS and YFSETQ. The CDR3 extends over 19 amino acids. CDR3 DNA: TGCGCCAGCAGCTTGGTAGGGGTCCAGGGAAGAAACTACAACTATGGCTACACCTTC. Protein product: CASSLVGVQGRNYNYGYTF.

Many counts were recorded for this clonotype. CDR3 amino acids: CSAPIPGLAGGGEQFF. As DNA, the CDR3 is TGCAGTGCACCAATTCCGGGACTAGCGGGGGGGGGTGAGCAGTTCTTC. The chain couples TRBV20-1 to TRBJ2-1, with 16 bases fitting TRBD2. This CDR3 contains 16 residues. The J segment lost 9 bases and the V segment lost 6 bases, leaving 11 bases of the junction unmatched. Germline assignment: CDR1 DFQATT and CDR2 SNEGSKA (reference sequence).

This clonotype has a count of ten or more. V usage is TRBV4-2 and J usage is TRBJ1-5; the D gene is possibly TRBD1 (6 bases). CDR1 and CDR2 (germline): LGHNA, YNFKEQ. This CDR3 is built from 15 residues. The V gene lost 0 bases and the J gene lost 3 bases, with 9 bases spanning the gap. The CDR3 loop is CASSQDGTPNQPQHF. The CDR3 DNA sequence: TGTGCCAGCAGCCAAGACGGGACACCCAATCAGCCCCAGCATTTT.

This clonotype was counted many times. The chain uses TRBV4-2 and TRBJ1-2, with D unresolved. Germline CDR1 is LGHNA and CDR2 is YNFKEQ. V was trimmed by 0 bases and J by 2 bases, leaving 10 bases between them. This CDR3 spans 15 amino acids. The CDR3 here is CASSQEWAGNYGYTF. The CDR3 nucleotides read TGTGCCAGCAGCCAAGAATGGGCAGGAAACTATGGCTACACCTTC.